Presented here are 20 T cell receptor beta chains from one specimen sequenced in a study of beta chain features in type 1 diabetes. Broader study findings: Moderate yet significant TCRB CDR3 shortening was seen in Type 1 diabetes patients in all four CD4+ subsets.

Expressed TCRB transcripts were sequenced, since all the RNA that had been isolated was reverse transcribed. The repertoire was sequenced with immunoSEQ multiplex PCR; TCRdb's copy has only in-frame clones and lacks some. This sample has about 160,000 clones, with around 7.9% found just once. These receptors lack a known antigen. Sequenced material: central memory CD4+ T cells from blood. These receptors were collected from a man younger than 30 with type 1 diabetes.

This clone was seen a few times. The chain is built from TRBV9 and TRBJ2-7; D call uncertain. This CDR3 has 10 amino acids. Trimming removed 5 bases from V and 3 bases from J, with 3 bases in between. Germline CDR1 and CDR2: SGDLS and YYNGEE. This chain's CDR3 is CASSLYEQYF. As DNA, the CDR3 is TGTGCCAGCAGTCTCTACGAGCAGTACTTC.

The chain carries TRBV29-1 and TRBJ2-1; 11 nucleotides agree with TRBD2. There are 13 residues in the CDR3. Germline V gene lookup returns CDR1 SQVTM and CDR2 ANQGSEA. Unmatched junction bases numbered 3, after V lost 6 bases and J lost 5 bases. CDR3 sequence reads: CSVGTSGNNEQFF. The CDR3 bases are TGCAGCGTGGGGACTAGCGGTAACAATGAGCAGTTCTTC.

This clone was seen a handful of times. The genes are TRBV7-9 and TRBJ1-1; no reliable D call. Trimming left V 5 bases short and J 1 base short, with 11 bases between. The germline gives CDR1 SEHNR, CDR2 FQNEAQ (reference sequence). The CDR3 consists of 14 residues. The chain's CDR3 is CASSAYGENTEAFF. CDR3 sequence (DNA): TGTGCCAGCAGCGCCTACGGGGAGAACACTGAAGCTTTCTTT.

The chain employs TRBV7-2 and TRBJ2-2, with 9 positions matching TRBD1. The CDR3 covers 17 residues. Germline V gene data show CDR1 as SGHTA and CDR2 as FQGNSA. V dropped 0 bases and J dropped 3; count of bases not matched to a gene: 5. The CDR3 DNA sequence: TGTGCCAGCAGCTTAGCCGGGACAGGGATATACACCGGGGAGCTGTTTTTT. Its translation is CASSLAGTGIYTGELFF.

The J gene is TRBJ2-3, the V gene TRBV13; perhaps TRBD2 as D (6 bases). Germline CDR1 and CDR2: PRHDT and FYEKMQ (reference sequence). The V gene lost 5 bases and the J gene lost 3 bases, with 18 bases spanning the gap. The CDR3 extends over 16 amino acids. The CDR3 here is CASSREKGLQTDTQYF. CDR3 bases: TGTGCCAGCAGCCGCGAAAAGGGACTGCAGACAGATACGCAGTATTTT. Supplemented by reference TRBV13 and TRBJ2-3, the full variable domain reads AAGVIQSPRHLIKEKRETATLKCYPIPRHDTVYWYQQGPGQDPQFLISFYEKMQSDKGSIPDRFSAQQFSDYHSELNMSSLELGDSALYFCASSREKGLQTDTQYFGPGTRLTVL.

The J gene is TRBJ1-2, the V gene TRBV6-1; TRBD1 is a possible D gene (6 bases). This CDR3 comprises 13 residues. Germline lookup yields CDR1 MNHNS and CDR2 SASEGT. The V gene lost 4 bases and the J gene lost 3 bases, with 9 bases spanning the gap. CDR3 bases: TGTGCCAGCAGTGTGTCAGGGGACTATGGCTACACCTTC. Amino acid sequence: CASSVSGDYGYTF.

In this sample, this clone turned up many times. The V and J genes are TRBV29-1 and TRBJ2-1; D possibly corresponds to TRBD2 (6 bases). CDR3 size: 14 residues. Germline lookup yields CDR1 SQVTM and CDR2 ANQGSEA. V was pared by 2 bases and J by 16 bases, with 24 bases between. CDR3 sequence: CSVESIVEGLSRFF. The CDR3 coding sequence is TGCAGCGTTGAATCCATTGTTGAGGGACTGAGCAGATTCTTC.

Concerning this clone itself: Other DNA sequences in the same sample also yield this CDR3. The chain combines TRBV9 with TRBJ2-4, with D tentatively TRBD2 (6 bases). Germline V gives CDR1 SGDLS, CDR2 YYNGEE. V dropped 4 bases and J dropped 1 base, with 9 bases sitting between them. The CDR3 totals 14 residues. The CDR3 loop reads CASSPRGAKNIQYF. In nucleotides, the CDR3 is TGTGCCAGCAGCCCCCGGGGGGCCAAAAACATTCAGTACTTC.

Regarding this clone: Other DNA sequences in this sample translate to the same CDR3. The CDR3 here is CASSPPGQYTEAFF. CDR3 nucleotides: TGTGCCAGCTCACCACCGGGACAGTACACTGAAGCTTTCTTT. This chain connects TRBV18 to TRBJ1-1; TRBD1 agrees at 7 bases. This CDR3 is 14 amino acids long. Germline V gene data show CDR1 as KGHSH and CDR2 as LQKENI. After removal of 0 bases from V and 3 bases from J, the junction contained 1 base not matched to a gene.

A note on this clone: The germline gene is not matched at one end of the junction; a read error may be the cause. The genes are TRBV20-1 and TRBJ1-2, with D uncertain. The CDR3 has 11 amino acids. In germline, CDR1 is DFQATT, CDR2 SNEGSKA (reference sequence). CDR3 nucleotide sequence: TGCAGTGCTGGAGACTCGAGGGGCTACACCTTC. Amino acid sequence: CSAGDSRGYTF.

The chain couples TRBV7-8 to TRBJ1-1; no firm D call. Trimming removed 2 bases at V and 3 bases at J, with 22 bases between. This CDR3 has 18 residues. CDR1 and CDR2 from the germline V gene are SGHVS and FQNEAQ. The CDR3 protein is CASSLRSILGPSDTEAFF. The CDR3, as DNA: TGTGCCAGCAGCTTAAGGTCGATACTAGGTCCCTCGGACACTGAAGCTTTCTTT.

The table lists this clone with a few counts. As DNA, the CDR3 is TGTGCCAGCAGCCCCACGAAGGAGGGTACGCAGTATTTT. It codes for CASSPTKEGTQYF. The chain uses TRBV9 and TRBJ2-3; weak D call: TRBD2 (6 bases). The V end was cut by 4 bases, the J end by 8 bases, with 14 bases between. The germline V gene has CDR1 SGDLS and CDR2 YYNGEE. The CDR3 is 13 residues long.

A few counts support this clone. The chain carries TRBV6-6 and TRBJ2-2; weak D call: TRBD2 (5 bases). Trimming took off 8 bases at V and 5 bases at J, with 6 bases between the two ends. In germline, CDR1 is MNHNY, CDR2 SVGAGI (reference sequence). The CDR3 spans 11 residues. The CDR3 is CASGRTGELFF. CDR3 DNA sequence: TGTGCCAGCGGGAGAACCGGGGAGCTGTTTTTT.

On this clone itself: Different DNA sequences within this sample yield the same CDR3. The gene calls are TRBV30 and TRBJ1-4, with D possibly matching TRBD1 (5 bases). The CDR3 sequence is 15 residues long. Germline CDR1 GTSNPN, CDR2 SVGIG (reference sequence). Trimming removed 0 bases at V and 2 bases at J, with 10 bases between. This CDR3 is CAWSVRAGTNEKLFF. CDR3 DNA sequence: TGTGCCTGGAGTGTACGGGCAGGGACTAATGAAAAACTGTTTTTT.

V and J are TRBV30 and TRBJ2-3, with D possibly matching TRBD2 (6 bases). This CDR3 comprises 16 residues. CDR1 and CDR2 (germline): GTSNPN, SVGIG (reference sequence). Trimming left V 0 bases short and J 2 bases short, with 15 bases between. CDR3 sequence (DNA): TGTGCCTGGAGTGTAGGAAACGGGGGAAACACAGATACGCAGTATTTT. Translated, it gives CAWSVGNGGNTDTQYF.

The rearrangement joins TRBV15 to TRBJ2-2, with no clear D. V was trimmed by 1 base and J by 1 base, leaving 7 bases between them. The germline V gene has CDR1 LNHNV and CDR2 YYDKDF (reference sequence). This CDR3 region has 15 residues. CDR3 residues: CATSRGTMNTGELFF. DNA of the CDR3: TGTGCCACCAGCAGAGGAACAATGAACACCGGGGAGCTGTTTTTT.

The chain employs TRBV25-1 and TRBJ1-4; no definite D call. This CDR3 has 15 amino acids. With 1 base removed from V and 5 bases from J, the gap between germline ends came to 11 bases. From germline, CDR1 is MGHDK and CDR2 SYGVNS. CDR3: CASSEWRTVNEKLFF. CDR3 nucleotides: TGTGCCAGCAGTGAATGGAGGACGGTGAATGAAAAACTGTTTTTT.

This clone was picked up a small number of times. The gene calls are TRBV6-1 and TRBJ2-1; D uncertain. There are 13 residues in the CDR3. Germline V lookup: CDR1 MNHNS, CDR2 SASEGT. Trimming removed 7 bases at V and 0 bases at J, with 7 bases between. The CDR3 loop is CASTWSSYNEQFF. CDR3 DNA: TGTGCCAGCACATGGAGCTCCTACAATGAGCAGTTCTTC.

This clone was counted only a few times. The chain employs TRBV7-9 and TRBJ2-3, with 7 positions matching TRBD2. This CDR3 comprises 18 residues. CDR1 and CDR2 (germline): SEHNR, FQNEAQ (reference sequence). V was pared by 2 bases and J by 4 bases, with 15 bases of the junction left unmatched. CDR3 in amino acids: CASSLFGGGDLLADTQYF. The CDR3 nucleotides are TGTGCCAGCAGCTTATTTGGCGGGGGTGACCTCCTTGCAGATACGCAGTATTTT.

V usage is TRBV6-1 and J usage is TRBJ1-1; TRBD1 matches 7 bases. Germline values: CDR1 MNHNS, CDR2 SASEGT. The CDR3 contains 14 residues. The junction had 3 bases not matched to a gene; V was cut back by 4 bases and J by 1 base. The CDR3 DNA reads as TGTGCCAGCAGTGCAAACAGGGGGAACACTGAAGCTTTCTTT. Translation gives CASSANRGNTEAFF.